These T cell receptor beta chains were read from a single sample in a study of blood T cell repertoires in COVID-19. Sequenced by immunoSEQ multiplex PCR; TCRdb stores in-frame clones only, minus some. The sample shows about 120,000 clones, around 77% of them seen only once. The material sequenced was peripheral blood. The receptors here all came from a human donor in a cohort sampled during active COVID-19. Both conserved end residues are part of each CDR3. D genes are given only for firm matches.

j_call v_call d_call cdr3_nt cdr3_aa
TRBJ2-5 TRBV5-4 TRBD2 TGTGCCAGCAGCACGCGACTAGCGGGACAAGAGACCCAGTACTTC CASSTRLAGQETQYF
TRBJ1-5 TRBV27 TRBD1 TGTGCCAGCAGTTTCGAGGGGGCCAATCAGCCCCAGCATTTT CASSFEGANQPQHF
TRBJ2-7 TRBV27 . TGTGCCAGCAGTCCCAGGGTTGGCTACGAGCAGTACTTC CASSPRVGYEQYF
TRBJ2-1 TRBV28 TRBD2 TGTGCCAGCAGTATCCACGGACTAGCGGACTACAATGAGCAGTTCTTC CASSIHGLADYNEQFF
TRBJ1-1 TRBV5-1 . TGCGCCAGCAGCTTGGGTTGGGGACACATTGAAGCTTTCTTT CASSLGWGHIEAFF
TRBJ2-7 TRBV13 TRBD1 TGTGCCAGCAGCCCCGGGACAGAGCGCTACGAGCAGTACTTC CASSPGTERYEQYF
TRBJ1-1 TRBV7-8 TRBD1 TGTGCCAGCAGCTTAGCCGGAAGGACAGGAGCAACTTTCTTT CASSLAGRTGATFF
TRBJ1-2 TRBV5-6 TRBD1 TGTGCCAGCCGCTTAGGACAGGGGGCTTCTGGCTACACCTTC CASRLGQGASGYTF
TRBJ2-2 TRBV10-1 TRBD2 TGCGCCAGCAGTGAGAGTAGCGGGGCTCCCGGGGAGCTGTTTTTT CASSESSGAPGELFF
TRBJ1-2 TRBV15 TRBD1 TGTGCCACCAGCAGAGATCTTACGGGACAGGGGAATGGCTACACCTTC CATSRDLTGQGNGYTF